These 26 T cell receptor beta chains were sequenced from one sample in a study of blood T cell repertoires in COVID-19. Sequenced by immunoSEQ multiplex PCR; TCRdb stores in-frame clones only, minus some. The sample contains 150,000 to 200,000 clones, roughly four fifths of which appear only once. The sample was peripheral blood. The origin of the receptors is a woman aged 80 or over with COVID-19, enrolled during active disease.

The V gene is TRBV6-2 or TRBV6-3, the J gene TRBJ2-1, with 9 bases fitting TRBD2. Germline V gene data show CDR1 as MNHEY and CDR2 as SVGEGT. V shed 2 bases, J shed 7 bases, and the junction held 6 bases outside the gene matches. The CDR3 sequence is 15 residues long. CDR3 residues: CASSYRGGARNEQFF. The CDR3 nucleotides are TGTGCCAGCAGTTACCGCGGGGGGGCCCGGAATGAGCAGTTCTTC.

The chain couples TRBV7-2 to TRBJ1-6; 7 nucleotides line up with TRBD1. The V gene end was trimmed by 6 bases and the J gene end by 1 base; junction bases not matched to a gene: 6. CDR1 is SGHTA, CDR2 FQGNSA, per germline. This CDR3 has 16 amino acids. This chain's CDR3 is CASSYDRVSYNSPLHF. CDR3 DNA: TGTGCCAGCAGTTACGACAGGGTTTCCTATAATTCACCCCTCCACTTT.

This clone was seen only a few times. The V gene is TRBV11-3, the J gene TRBJ1-5, with unresolved D. The germline V gene has CDR1 SGHNT and CDR2 YENEEA. The ends were cut back, 0 bases at V and 5 bases at J, with 5 bases in the middle. The CDR3 length is 13 residues. The CDR3 is CASSLDGDQPQHF. The CDR3 DNA is TGTGCCAGCAGCTTAGACGGAGATCAGCCCCAGCATTTT.

The V and J genes are TRBV6-5 and TRBJ1-2; D might be TRBD1 (6 bases). V was shortened by 6 bases and J by 7 bases, with 18 bases between the two germline ends. CDR1 MNHEY and CDR2 SVGAGI come from the germline V gene. The CDR3 covers 14 residues. This chain's CDR3 is CASSPYQGIGGYTF. As DNA, the CDR3 is TGTGCCAGCAGCCCCTACCAGGGGATCGGTGGCTACACCTTC.

The chain is built from TRBV10-3 and TRBJ2-1, with 7 positions matching TRBD2. V lost 6 bases, J lost 9 bases, and 11 bases stayed unmatched. The length of the CDR3 is 14 residues. Germline values: CDR1 ENHRY, CDR2 SYGVKD. The CDR3 DNA reads TGTGCCATCAGAGACCCGGGGGGAAGGGGTGAGCAGTTCTTC. It codes for CAIRDPGGRGEQFF.

In DNA form, the CDR3 reads TGTGCCAGCAGCATGCAACGGGAGGGCCAGACCAATGAGCAGTTCTTC. This sequence encodes CASSMQREGQTNEQFF. The V call is TRBV21-1, the J call TRBJ2-1; the table's D call of TRBD2 was not tested on the DNA. TRBV21-1 is recorded as a pseudogene. The CDR3 is 16 amino acids.

The chain recombines TRBV11-3 with TRBJ2-3; 7 nucleotides align to TRBD2. Germline V lookup: CDR1 SGHNT, CDR2 YENEEA. The CDR3 runs to 14 residues. The V and J ends lost 4 bases and 6 bases, in that order; junction bases with no gene match: 7. As DNA, the CDR3 is TGTGCCAGCAGCTCACCTAGCGGAGGGGATACGCAGTATTTT. This encodes CASSSPSGGDTQYF.

The CDR3 DNA sequence: TGTGCCAGCAGCTACTACAGGGGACGGGATGAAGCTTTCTTT. Protein sequence: CASSYYRGRDEAFF. The J gene is TRBJ1-1, the V gene TRBV28; 7 bases align to TRBD1. This CDR3 comprises 14 residues. V lost 6 bases and J lost 7; bases outside the gene matches: 11. Per the germline V gene, CDR1 is MDHEN and CDR2 is SYDVKM.

This chain joins TRBV5-8 and TRBJ2-3; 15 bases line up with TRBD2. This CDR3 region has 17 residues. In germline, CDR1 is SGHTS, CDR2 YDEGEE. Germline trimming cut 3 bases from V and 1 base from J; bases unmatched to any gene: 3. CDR3 loop: CASSWGLAGGGTDTQYF. The CDR3 region has the DNA TGTGCCAGCAGCTGGGGACTAGCGGGAGGCGGCACAGATACGCAGTATTTT.

The chain links TRBV19 to TRBJ1-1; no clear D. The CDR3 consists of 13 residues. Deletions cut 5 bases from V and 1 base from J, with 8 bases between. Germline lookup yields CDR1 LNHDA and CDR2 SQIVND (reference sequence). The CDR3 protein is CASSEQRNTEAFF. The CDR3 bases are TGTGCCAGTAGTGAACAGAGGAACACTGAAGCTTTCTTT. Full variable domain (missing parts from reference TRBV19 and TRBJ1-1): DGGITQSPKYLFRKEGQNVTLSCEQNLNHDAMYWYRQDPGQGLRLIYYSQIVNDFQKGDIAEGYSVSREKKESFPLTVTSAQKNPTAFYLCASSEQRNTEAFFGQGTRLTVV.

The rearrangement links TRBV28 to TRBJ2-7; 8 positions match TRBD2. Trimming removed 2 bases from V and 2 bases from J; junction bases left unmatched: 5. The germline CDR1 and CDR2 sequences are MDHEN and SYDVKM. This CDR3 comprises 15 residues. The DNA of the CDR3 is TGTGCCAGCAGTTTACTGGGACTAGGGGCCTACGAGCAGTACTTC. It encodes CASSLLGLGAYEQYF. Looking up the rest from reference TRBV28 and TRBJ2-7 gives the full variable domain: DVKVTQSSRYLVKRTGEKVFLECVQDMDHENMFWYRQDPGLGLRLIYFSYDVKMKEKGDIPEGYSVSREKKERFSLILESASTNQTSMYLCASSLLGLGAYEQYFGPGTRLTVT.

The rearrangement joins TRBV19 to TRBJ1-2; D gene ambiguous. Germline V gene sequence: CDR1 LNHDA, CDR2 SQIVND (reference sequence). The CDR3 is made up of 14 amino acids. V lost 0 bases to trimming and J lost 3 bases, with 8 bases between them. The CDR3 DNA is TGTGCCAGTAGTATAGATCGGCGGTACTATGGCTACACCTTC. This gives the protein CASSIDRRYYGYTF.

The J gene is TRBJ2-5, the V gene TRBV6-6, with a tentative D call TRBD2 (5 bases). Per germline, CDR1 MNHNY and CDR2 SVGAGI (reference sequence). V shed 2 bases and J shed 1 base, with 8 bases lying between them. The CDR3 is 14 amino acids. The CDR3 is CASSYASGQETQYF. The DNA for the CDR3 is TGTGCCAGCAGTTACGCGAGCGGCCAAGAGACCCAGTACTTC.

This chain joins TRBV19 and TRBJ1-6, with D hard to call. The CDR3 contains 16 residues. CDR1 is LNHDA and CDR2 is SQIVND in the germline V gene (reference sequence). The V and J ends lost 2 bases and 1 base respectively, with 9 bases between them. Here the CDR3 DNA reads TGTGCCAGTAGTATATCCGGCGGATCCTATAATTCACCCCTCCACTTT. Its protein is CASSISGGSYNSPLHF.

The V and J genes are TRBV5-1 and TRBJ2-5; 9 bases are a match to TRBD2. In germline, CDR1 is SGHRS, CDR2 YFSETQ. V lost 0 bases and J lost 1; bases outside the gene matches: 7. This CDR3 has 17 amino acids. The CDR3 protein is CASSLVWRGRAQETQYF. For the CDR3, the DNA is TGCGCCAGCAGCTTGGTTTGGCGCGGGAGGGCCCAAGAGACCCAGTACTTC.

V is TRBV28 and J is TRBJ1-4; no definite D call. Germline V gene sequence: CDR1 MDHEN, CDR2 SYDVKM. This CDR3 comprises 14 residues. V lost 3 bases and J lost 8, with 13 bases in between. CDR3 residues: CASSLMREWEKLFF. CDR3 coding DNA: TGTGCCAGCAGTTTGATGAGGGAGTGGGAAAAACTGTTTTTT.

The V gene is TRBV2, the J gene TRBJ1-5, with a tentative D call TRBD1 (6 bases). There are 14 residues in the CDR3. Germline V gene data show CDR1 as SNHLY and CDR2 as FYNNEI. The V gene lost 5 bases and the J gene lost 5 bases, with 13 bases spanning the gap. Written as DNA, the CDR3 is TGTGCCAGCAGTACACAGGGTGTTCATCAGCCCCAGCATTTT. It is translated as CASSTQGVHQPQHF. Full variable domain (remainder filled in from reference TRBV2 and TRBJ1-5): EPEVTQTPSHQVTQMGQEVILRCVPISNHLYFYWYRQILGQKVEFLVSFYNNEISEKSEIFDDQFSVERPDGSNFTLKIRSTKLEDSAMYFCASSTQGVHQPQHFGDGTRLSIL.

This rearrangement joins TRBV2 to TRBJ2-1; TRBD2 matches at 7 bases. V lost 6 bases to trimming and J lost 3 bases; unmatched junction nucleotides: 5. Germline loops: CDR1 SNHLY, CDR2 FYNNEI. The CDR3 sequence is 14 residues long. The CDR3 loop is CASSGGRVYNEQFF. In nucleotides, the CDR3 is TGTGCCAGCAGCGGAGGGAGGGTCTACAATGAGCAGTTCTTC.

The chain uses TRBV10-3 and TRBJ2-5; tentatively, D is TRBD2 (5 bases). CDR3 length equals 15 residues. Germline V gene lookup returns CDR1 ENHRY and CDR2 SYGVKD. Trimming cost V 3 bases and J 3 bases, with 14 bases left between them. CDR3 nucleotide sequence: TGTGCCATCAGTGATTCGGGAAAGCCCGAAGAGACCCAGTACTTC. It is translated as CAISDSGKPEETQYF.

This clone was seen a few times. The chain links TRBV13 to TRBJ2-7; 11 positions match TRBD1. Unmatched junction bases numbered 10, after V lost 3 bases and J lost 0 bases. The CDR3 length is 18 residues. Germline lookup yields CDR1 PRHDT and CDR2 FYEKMQ (reference sequence). CDR3 protein: CASSFLYGTGGSSYEQYF. The CDR3 DNA sequence: TGTGCCAGCAGCTTCCTCTATGGGACAGGGGGTTCCTCCTACGAGCAGTACTTC.

The rearrangement uses TRBV5-4 and TRBJ2-4; weak D call: TRBD1 (6 bases). Per germline, CDR1 SGHNT and CDR2 YYREEE (reference sequence). V was shortened by 9 bases and J by 4 bases, with 14 bases between the two germline ends. This CDR3 is built from 13 residues. The CDR3 spells CATRIGGKNIQYF. DNA for the CDR3: TGTGCCACCAGGATAGGGGGAAAAAACATTCAGTACTTC.

The rearrangement joins TRBV5-5 to TRBJ2-1, with TRBD2 matching over 9 bases. This CDR3 has 17 residues. CDR1 SGHKS and CDR2 YYEKEE come from the germline V gene (reference sequence). V shed 2 bases and J 8 bases; nucleotides not matched to a gene: 14. The CDR3 sequence: CASSFLVPGLAFDEQFF. In nucleotides, the CDR3 is TGTGCCAGCAGCTTTTTGGTCCCGGGACTAGCTTTCGATGAGCAGTTCTTC.

The chain is built from TRBV27 and TRBJ1-2; no firm D call. The CDR3 has 13 amino acids. V lost 5 bases and J lost 4, with 11 bases in between. Looked up from germline, CDR1 is MNHEY and CDR2 is SMNVEV (reference sequence). The CDR3 protein is CASSLGGSYGYTF. The CDR3 nucleotides read TGTGCCAGCAGTCTCGGCGGCAGCTATGGCTACACCTTC.

The chain couples TRBV7-8 to TRBJ2-7, with 7 bases identical to TRBD2. The germline CDR1 and CDR2 sequences are SGHVS and FQNEAQ. Unmatched junction bases numbered 7, after V lost 2 bases and J lost 6 bases. This CDR3 has 14 amino acids. CDR3: CASSLFTGEGEQYF. The CDR3 nucleotides read TGTGCCAGCAGCTTATTTACGGGGGAGGGCGAGCAGTACTTC.

This rearrangement joins TRBV11-2 to TRBJ2-7, with TRBD2 as a possible D gene (6 bases). CDR3 length: 16 amino acids. The V gene's germline CDR1 is SGHAT and CDR2 FQNNGV. V was shortened by 3 bases and J by 5 bases, with 20 bases between the two germline ends. CDR3 residues: CASSLAGRLGIHEQYF. The CDR3 bases are TGTGCCAGCAGCTTGGCGGGACGGCTAGGTATCCACGAGCAGTACTTC.

V gene TRBV18 combines with J gene TRBJ1-2, with 10 positions matching TRBD1. The CDR3 is 13 amino acids. Looked up from germline, CDR1 is KGHSH and CDR2 is LQKENI. V gave up 5 bases and J gave up 8 bases; unmatched junction bases: 5. CDR3 nucleotide sequence: TGTGCCAGCTCAGGGACAGGGGTTCAAGGCTACACCTTC. It specifies CASSGTGVQGYTF.